Reported below is one T cell receptor beta chain. Its antigen has not been determined. Base-call qualities are not available, and no considerably larger clone is one nucleotide away. The CDR1 and CDR2 encoded by the germline V gene (reference sequence) are SEHNR and FQNEAQ. Its CDR3 holds 12 amino acids, cysteine through phenylalanine. The read is trimmed to its CDR3 DNA, 36 bases read in frame from base 1. V gives up 4 bases and J gives up 7 bases, and the segment between their germline ends measures 7 bases. The collaborating institutions used their own protocols to collect whole blood in K2EDTA tubes. Collaborator samples were shipped for TCRbeta analysis as frozen whole blood, isolated PBMCs, or DNA extracted from either sample type. The data belong to a study of blood T cell repertoires in COVID-19 (dated by TCRdb to the early 2020s). Regarding the research as a whole: The collaborator samples originated in the United States, Italy and Spain and spanned the acute and convalescent phases of COVID-19. The prospective study material was composed of cDNA or gDNA derived from T cells, B-cell-depleted T cells, or PBMCs. Deeply sampled blood TCRbeta repertoires from subjects exposed to, actively infected with, or recovered from COVID-19 were included in the dataset. A freely available public database, intended as a resource for researchers studying the immune response to SARS-CoV-2, is where the repertoires were released. Samples came from the ongoing ImmuneRACE study (first 160 participants) plus 1,254 subjects from 6 global collaborators. Nearly every sample came with metadata listing a de-identified subject ID, COVID-19 status, age in years and sex. HLA class I and class II types, where available, came from metadata supplied by the sample provider rather than from assay-based typing.

On the study overall, not on this receptor specifically: Clinical and demographic metadata were provided uncurated, with the amount varying by source and participant.

The immunoSEQ Assay, a bias-controlled multiplex PCR, was used to amplify TCRbeta CDR3 regions from genomic DNA. The paper's data handling went like this. Within the assay, amplification of reference gene primers was used to estimate how many nucleated cells each sample contained. To quantify the absolute abundance of each unique TCRbeta CDR3 rearrangement, sequence reads were collapsed and filtered. For each sample, productive Simpson clonality was calculated by taking the square root of Simpson's diversity index across productive rearrangements. The immuneACCESS repertoire file appears here via TCRdb, limited to in-frame rearrangements. These files lack a portion of the clones; in checked studies, under half of the deficit traces to unresolved V genes, and the cause of the others is not known. V and J calls and clone size are as listed in that table; D and trimming were resolved from the DNA. The sample table shows fewer than 250,000 clones, and about nine tenths are seen once. The biggest ten clones account for about 4.8% of the sample.

Material: peripheral blood. This TCR was sampled from a man aged 50 to 59 with acute or convalescent COVID-19. The sequence links TRBV7-9 to TRBJ1-4; TRBD1 could be the D gene, as 5 bases match. The CDR3 protein: CASSSGGEKLFF. The base sequence is TGTGCCAGCAGCTCGGGGGGTGAAAAACTGTTTTTT.